This T cell receptor beta chain was identified during a study of T cell responses to AZD1222 COVID-19 vaccine. General study points: White British ancestry dominated among donors, who included more females, and clonal diversity was possibly underestimated. Reportedly, nearly half the spike-specific TCRs target unmutated variant regions. Rises in breadth and depth of Spike-specific TCRs came after two AZD1222 doses. With dominance at 160-218 and 743-854, vaccine-associated CD4 TCRs spanned spike.

V shed 2 bases and J shed 6 bases, with 9 bases lying between them. The CDR3 runs 13 residues. Looked up from germline, CDR1 is MNHEY and CDR2 is SMNVEV (reference sequence). This clone was observed a few times. No antigen is known for it. TCRdb keeps only in-frame clones here, not all; method: immunoSEQ multiplex PCR. The sample consists of roughly 150,000 clones, roughly 84% of them appearing once. This TCR was sampled from an adult in good health. V gene TRBV27 combines with J gene TRBJ2-3, with D perhaps TRBD1 or TRBD2 (5 bases each). This specimen consisted of peripheral blood, obtained on day 0 of AZD1222 vaccination. The CDR3 DNA reads TGTGCCAGCAGTTTACTCTGGGGGGATACGCAGTATTTT. The encoded protein is CASSLLWGDTQYF.